The entry below describes one T cell receptor (beta chain). Its antigen remains unidentified. No much larger clone is present one base from it, and per-base qualities are unavailable. TCRbeta CDR3 regions were amplified from genomic DNA by means of the immunoSEQ Assay, a bias-controlled multiplex PCR. Processing in the source paper ran as follows. Within the assay, amplification of reference gene primers was used to estimate how many nucleated cells each sample contained. To quantify the absolute abundance of each unique TCRbeta CDR3 rearrangement, sequence reads were collapsed and filtered. For each sample, productive Simpson clonality was calculated by taking the square root of Simpson's diversity index across productive rearrangements. TCRdb limited this immuneACCESS table to in-frame rearrangements with V and J called. A share of clones is missing; checked studies link under half to unresolved V genes, and the rest is unexplained. The D gene and trimming were derived from the DNA, and the V and J assignments and clone size from that table. The sample table holds approximately 300,000 clones, of which about nine tenths were seen once. The ten largest clones add up to over 2.5% of the sample.

From its cysteine to its phenylalanine, the CDR3 spans 15 amino acids. The read is trimmed to its CDR3 DNA, 45 bases read in frame from base 1. CDR1 and CDR2 are drawn from the germline V gene: SGHTS, YDEGEE. A distance of 8 bases separates the germline ends of V and J, which lose 1 base and 0 bases respectively. These data belong to a study of blood T cell repertoires in COVID-19 (dated by TCRdb to 2019 to 2021). For the wider study: Samples covering the acute and convalescent phases of COVID-19 were provided by collaborators in the United States, Italy and Spain. The prospective study material was composed of cDNA or gDNA derived from T cells, B-cell-depleted T cells, or PBMCs. Deeply sampled blood TCRbeta repertoires from subjects exposed to, actively infected with, or recovered from COVID-19 were included in the dataset. The repertoires were released in a freely available public database meant as a resource for research on the immune response to SARS-CoV-2. Samples were obtained from the ongoing ImmuneRACE study (first 160 participants) and from 1,000 to 1,500 subjects provided by 6 global collaborators. Nearly every sample came with metadata listing a de-identified subject ID, COVID-19 status, age in years and sex. Where available, HLA class I and class II types were taken from metadata supplied by the sample provider and were not determined by assay-based typing.

Results the study describes overall, beyond this receptor: How much clinical and demographic metadata was included differed by source and by participant, and the metadata was provided uncurated.

Enrolling through a virtual design, the prospective study's participants ranged in age from roughly 18 to 90 years and lived across 20 to 25 United States geographic areas. In the prospective study, participants were assigned to cohorts based on the clinical history participants reported in a screening survey and a study questionnaire. ImmuneRACE Cohort 3 recovered participants were defined by two consecutive negative NP/OP PCR tests, healthcare professional clearance, or symptom resolution. Mobile phlebotomists in the prospective study collected whole blood, serum and a nasopharyngeal or oropharyngeal swab from every participant. Prospective study participants could optionally give additional blood draws and questionnaires over an approximately two-month period. Before DNA extraction, prospective study blood samples were shipped either frozen or at room temperature.

Sequencing was performed on PBMCs or T cells enriched from blood (not recorded which). The sequence is built from TRBV5-8 and TRBJ1-5; no D gene call is confident. The clonotype comes from a woman aged 18-35 years who had recovered from COVID-19. The CDR3 in this case is CASSLRVNSNQPQHF. The sequence in DNA is TGTGCCAGCAGCTTGCGGGTCAATAGCAATCAGCCCCAGCATTTT.